What follows describes a single TCR beta chain. Its antigen is still unknown. The authors reverse transcribed all of the isolated RNA, so sequencing captured expressed TCRB transcripts. Produced via immunoSEQ multiplex PCR; TCRdb's table is partial and in-frame only. The sample has roughly 400,000 clones, roughly 16% seen once. This sample stems from a study of beta chain features in type 1 diabetes. This CDR3 has 15 residues. Germline lookup yields CDR1 LNHNV and CDR2 YYDKDF (reference sequence). V lost 5 bases to trimming and J lost 5 bases, with 18 bases between them. Points from the study as a whole: Insertions were fewer and deletions more numerous at VDJ junctions in type 1 diabetes patients. When Type 1 diabetes patients were examined, their TCRB CDR3s proved moderately but significantly shorter in all four CD4+ subsets. The naive, central memory and Treg TCRB repertoires looked more alike in patients than they did in healthy donors.

The sequence was obtained from a young woman in good health. The sequencing input was naive CD4+ T cells from blood. The chain uses TRBV15 and TRBJ2-5, with D uncertain. The CDR3: CATSPRIDHGETQYF. The CDR3 region has the DNA TGTGCCACCAGCCCGCGGATCGATCATGGGGAGACCCAGTACTTC.